This T cell receptor beta chain appears in the sequencing data of a study of blood T cell repertoires in COVID-19. This clone occurred a few times. Repertoires were generated with immunoSEQ multiplex PCR, while TCRdb's copy carries only in-frame clones and drops some. The sample carries some 330,000 clones, roughly four fifths recorded once. Trimming pared 7 bases from V and 0 bases from J, leaving 10 bases between. In germline, CDR1 is SQVTM, CDR2 ANQGSEA. The CDR3 covers 12 residues. The receptor's source is a woman between 45 and 65 years old who had recovered from COVID-19. The V call is TRBV29-1, the J call TRBJ2-7, with D maybe TRBD2 (6 bases). The specimen was PBMCs or T cells enriched from blood (not recorded which). The CDR3 nucleotides read TGCAGCGCCACGACTAGCTCCTACGAGCAGTACTTC. Protein product: CSATTSSYEQYF.